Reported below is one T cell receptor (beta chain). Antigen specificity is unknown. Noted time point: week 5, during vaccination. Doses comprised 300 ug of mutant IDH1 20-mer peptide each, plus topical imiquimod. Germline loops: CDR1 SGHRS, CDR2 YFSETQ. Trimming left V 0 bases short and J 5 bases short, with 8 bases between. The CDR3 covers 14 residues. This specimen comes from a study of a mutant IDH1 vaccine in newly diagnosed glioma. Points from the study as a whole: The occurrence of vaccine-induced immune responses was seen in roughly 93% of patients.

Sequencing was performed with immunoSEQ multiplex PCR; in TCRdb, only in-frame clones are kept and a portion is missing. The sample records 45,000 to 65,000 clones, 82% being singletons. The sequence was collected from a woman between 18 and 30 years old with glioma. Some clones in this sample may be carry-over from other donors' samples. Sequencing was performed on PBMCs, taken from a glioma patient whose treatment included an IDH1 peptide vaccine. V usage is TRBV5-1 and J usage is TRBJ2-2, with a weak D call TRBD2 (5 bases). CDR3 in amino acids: CASSLATGTGELFF. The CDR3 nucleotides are TGCGCCAGCAGCTTGGCCACGGGGACCGGGGAGCTGTTTTTT.